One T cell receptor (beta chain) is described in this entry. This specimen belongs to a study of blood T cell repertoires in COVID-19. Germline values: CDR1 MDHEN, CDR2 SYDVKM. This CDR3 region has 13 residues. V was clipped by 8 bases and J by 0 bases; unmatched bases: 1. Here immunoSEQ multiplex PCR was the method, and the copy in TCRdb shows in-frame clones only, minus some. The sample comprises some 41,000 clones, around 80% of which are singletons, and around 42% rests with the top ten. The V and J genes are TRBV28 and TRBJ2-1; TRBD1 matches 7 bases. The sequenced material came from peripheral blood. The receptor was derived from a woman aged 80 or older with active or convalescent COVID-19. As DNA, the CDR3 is TGTGCCAGCTACAGGGGCTCCTACAATGAGCAGTTCTTC. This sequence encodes CASYRGSYNEQFF.